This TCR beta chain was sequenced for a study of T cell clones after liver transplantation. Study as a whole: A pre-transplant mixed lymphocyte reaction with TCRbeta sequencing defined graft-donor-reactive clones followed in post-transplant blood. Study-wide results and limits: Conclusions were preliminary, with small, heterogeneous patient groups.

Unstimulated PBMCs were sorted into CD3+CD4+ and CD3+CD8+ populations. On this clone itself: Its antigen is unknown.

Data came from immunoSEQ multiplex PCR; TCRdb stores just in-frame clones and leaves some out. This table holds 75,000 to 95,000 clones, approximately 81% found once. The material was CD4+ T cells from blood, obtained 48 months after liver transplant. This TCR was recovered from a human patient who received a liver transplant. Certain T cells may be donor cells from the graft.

The CDR3 sequence: CASSSTGKGSNQPQHF. The CDR3 DNA reads as TGTGCCAGCAGTTCCACAGGGAAGGGGAGCAATCAGCCCCAGCATTTT. This chain links TRBV28 with TRBJ1-5; possibly TRBD1 for D (6 bases). The CDR3 consists of 16 residues. CDR1 is MDHEN and CDR2 is SYDVKM in the germline V gene. V was clipped by 4 bases and J by 1 base, with 14 bases between them. The variable domain in full, with the rest retrieved from reference TRBV28 and TRBJ1-5, is DVKVTQSSRYLVKRTGEKVFLECVQDMDHENMFWYRQDPGLGLRLIYFSYDVKMKEKGDIPEGYSVSREKKERFSLILESASTNQTSMYLCASSSTGKGSNQPQHFGDGTRLSIL.